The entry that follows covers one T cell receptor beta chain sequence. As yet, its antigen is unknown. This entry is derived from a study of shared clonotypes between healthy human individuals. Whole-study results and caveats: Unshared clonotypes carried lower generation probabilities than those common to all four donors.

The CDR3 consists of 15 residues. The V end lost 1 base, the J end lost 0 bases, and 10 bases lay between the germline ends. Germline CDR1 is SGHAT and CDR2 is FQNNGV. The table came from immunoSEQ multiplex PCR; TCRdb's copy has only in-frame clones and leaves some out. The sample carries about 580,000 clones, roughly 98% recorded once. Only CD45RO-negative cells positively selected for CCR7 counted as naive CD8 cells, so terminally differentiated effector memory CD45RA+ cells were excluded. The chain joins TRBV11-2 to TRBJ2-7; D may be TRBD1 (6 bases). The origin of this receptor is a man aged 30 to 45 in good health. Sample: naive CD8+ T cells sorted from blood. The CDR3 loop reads CASSLVVRGSYEQYF. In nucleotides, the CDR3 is TGTGCCAGCAGCTTAGTCGTCAGGGGCTCCTACGAGCAGTACTTC.